A selection of T cell receptor beta chains follows, all from one sample in a study of blood T cell repertoires in COVID-19. Generated by immunoSEQ multiplex PCR, the TCRdb table keeps only in-frame clones and is missing some. The table has 150,000 to 200,000 clones, approximately 73% seen once. Sequences were obtained from PBMCs or T cells enriched from blood (not recorded which). The receptor source for this set is a woman aged 50 to 65 with acute COVID-19. Both conserved end residues are part of each CDR3. The D gene is left open where the match is weak. Only part of the rows carry a size: once, few, many, or a class if the clone is expanded.

v_call: TRBV5-1
clone_size: NA
j_call: TRBJ1-1
d_call: TRBD1
cdr3_aa: CASRTGVNTEAFF
cdr3_nt: TGCGCCAGCCGGACAGGGGTGAACACTGAAGCTTTCTTT

v_call: TRBV10-3
clone_size: once
j_call: TRBJ1-5
d_call: NA
cdr3_aa: CAISDGGAGVPNQPQHF
cdr3_nt: TGTGCCATCAGTGATGGGGGCGCAGGGGTGCCCAATCAGCCCCAGCATTTT

v_call: TRBV28
clone_size: NA
j_call: TRBJ1-6
d_call: NA
cdr3_aa: CASSSTYNSPLHF
cdr3_nt: TGTGCCAGCAGTTCCACTTATAATTCACCCCTCCACTTT

v_call: TRBV18
clone_size: once
j_call: TRBJ1-3
d_call: TRBD1
cdr3_aa: CASSPFSSGQGSGNTIYF
cdr3_nt: TGTGCCAGCTCACCATTCAGCAGCGGACAGGGGTCTGGAAACACCATATATTTT

v_call: TRBV28
clone_size: NA
j_call: TRBJ1-5
d_call: NA
cdr3_aa: CASSSPGREPQHF
cdr3_nt: TGTGCCAGCAGTTCCCCGGGGAGGGAGCCCCAGCATTTT

v_call: TRBV24-1
clone_size: NA
j_call: TRBJ2-5
d_call: TRBD1
cdr3_aa: CATSDSGVQGALETQYF
cdr3_nt: TGTGCCACCAGTGATTCGGGCGTACAGGGGGCCTTGGAGACCCAGTACTTC

v_call: TRBV29-1
clone_size: NA
j_call: TRBJ2-1
d_call: NA
cdr3_aa: CSVQLGAAYNEQFF
cdr3_nt: TGCAGCGTTCAACTGGGGGCCGCGTACAATGAGCAGTTCTTC

v_call: TRBV4-1
clone_size: NA
j_call: TRBJ2-5
d_call: NA
cdr3_aa: CASSQEILRETQYF
cdr3_nt: TGCGCCAGCAGCCAAGAAATCCTGAGGGAGACCCAGTACTTC

v_call: TRBV5-1
clone_size: NA
j_call: TRBJ2-5
d_call: TRBD2
cdr3_aa: CASSFNGASGGQETQYF
cdr3_nt: TGCGCCAGCAGCTTTAATGGGGCTAGCGGGGGACAAGAGACCCAGTACTTC

v_call: TRBV9
clone_size: NA
j_call: TRBJ1-2
d_call: NA
cdr3_aa: CASSARTGTNYGYTF
cdr3_nt: TGTGCCAGCAGCGCCCGGACGGGAACTAACTATGGCTACACCTTC

v_call: TRBV6-8
clone_size: once
j_call: TRBJ1-1
d_call: NA
cdr3_aa: CASSYSIPDRRRGTEAFF
cdr3_nt: TGTGCCAGCAGTTACTCGATCCCGGACAGACGGAGAGGCACTGAAGCTTTCTTT

v_call: TRBV6-5
clone_size: NA
j_call: TRBJ1-3
d_call: TRBD1
cdr3_aa: CASRLTGSGNTIYF
cdr3_nt: TGTGCCAGCAGGCTGACAGGGTCCGGAAACACCATATATTTT

v_call: TRBV29-1
clone_size: NA
j_call: TRBJ1-1
d_call: NA
cdr3_aa: CSVLRSGDEAFF
cdr3_nt: TGCAGCGTTCTTAGGAGTGGTGACGAAGCTTTCTTT

v_call: TRBV18
clone_size: NA
j_call: TRBJ1-6
d_call: TRBD1
cdr3_aa: CASSLSTGRNSPLHF
cdr3_nt: TGTGCCAGCTCACTCTCGACAGGGAGGAATTCACCCCTCCACTTT

v_call: TRBV5-1
clone_size: NA
j_call: TRBJ1-1
d_call: NA
cdr3_aa: CASRQNTEAFF
cdr3_nt: TGCGCCAGCAGACAGAACACTGAAGCTTTCTTT

v_call: TRBV6-2/TRBV6-3
clone_size: NA
j_call: TRBJ1-2
d_call: TRBD1
cdr3_aa: CASSYTTTGVDYGYTF
cdr3_nt: TGTGCCAGCAGTTACACTACGACAGGGGTTGACTATGGCTACACCTTC

v_call: TRBV6-4
clone_size: NA
j_call: TRBJ2-1
d_call: NA
cdr3_aa: CASSENRVSYNEQFF
cdr3_nt: TGTGCCAGCAGTGAGAACAGAGTCTCCTACAATGAGCAGTTCTTC

v_call: TRBV19
clone_size: NA
j_call: TRBJ2-3
d_call: TRBD1
cdr3_aa: CASSPTGATDTQYF
cdr3_nt: TGTGCCAGTTCTCCGACAGGGGCCACAGATACGCAGTATTTT

v_call: TRBV4-1
clone_size: NA
j_call: TRBJ1-1
d_call: TRBD1
cdr3_aa: CASSRDRGNTEAFF
cdr3_nt: TGCGCCAGCAGCCGCGACAGGGGGAACACTGAAGCTTTCTTT

v_call: TRBV30
clone_size: NA
j_call: TRBJ1-2
d_call: TRBD1
cdr3_aa: CAWSAGQGYYGYTF
cdr3_nt: TGTGCCTGGAGTGCAGGACAGGGTTACTATGGCTACACCTTC

v_call: TRBV28
clone_size: few
j_call: TRBJ2-1
d_call: NA
cdr3_aa: CASRKTGNEQFF
cdr3_nt: TGTGCCAGCAGGAAAACAGGGAACGAGCAGTTCTTC

v_call: TRBV9
clone_size: NA
j_call: TRBJ2-5
d_call: NA
cdr3_aa: CASSVEGGGETQYF
cdr3_nt: TGTGCCAGCAGCGTAGAGGGTGGGGGCGAGACCCAGTACTTC

v_call: TRBV4-2
clone_size: many
j_call: TRBJ2-1
d_call: TRBD1
cdr3_aa: CATSGGFLVNEQFF
cdr3_nt: TGTGCCACCTCAGGGGGTTTTTTAGTCAATGAGCAGTTCTTC

v_call: TRBV13
clone_size: NA
j_call: TRBJ1-1
d_call: NA
cdr3_aa: CASSLRGGTEAFF
cdr3_nt: TGTGCCAGCAGCTTAAGGGGAGGCACTGAAGCTTTCTTT

v_call: TRBV3-1/TRBV3-2
clone_size: few
j_call: TRBJ2-5
d_call: NA
cdr3_aa: CASSQYEGETQYF
cdr3_nt: TGTGCCAGCAGCCAATATGAGGGAGAGACCCAGTACTTC

v_call: TRBV24-1
clone_size: NA
j_call: TRBJ2-3
d_call: NA
cdr3_aa: CATSASPRTGTDTQYF
cdr3_nt: TGTGCCACCAGTGCATCCCCCAGAACGGGTACAGATACGCAGTATTTT

v_call: TRBV19
clone_size: NA
j_call: TRBJ1-5
d_call: TRBD1
cdr3_aa: CASSPGQGRNNQPQHF
cdr3_nt: TGTGCCAGTAGTCCGGGACAGGGGAGAAATAATCAGCCCCAGCATTTT

v_call: TRBV28
clone_size: NA
j_call: TRBJ1-5
d_call: TRBD1
cdr3_aa: CASSSGGSNQPQHF
cdr3_nt: TGTGCCAGCAGCTCAGGGGGGAGCAATCAGCCCCAGCATTTT

v_call: TRBV6-5
clone_size: few
j_call: TRBJ2-3
d_call: NA
cdr3_aa: CASRLQAGSTDTQYF
cdr3_nt: TGTGCCAGCAGATTACAGGCGGGAAGCACAGATACGCAGTATTTT

v_call: TRBV7-2
clone_size: NA
j_call: TRBJ1-2
d_call: NA
cdr3_aa: CASSPKVGGEYGYTF
cdr3_nt: TGTGCCAGCAGCCCGAAGGTGGGGGGAGAGTATGGCTACACCTTC

v_call: TRBV3-1/TRBV3-2
clone_size: NA
j_call: TRBJ1-3
d_call: NA
cdr3_aa: CASSQEWGRSSKGNTIYF
cdr3_nt: TGTGCCAGCAGCCAAGAGTGGGGCAGAAGTTCTAAGGGAAACACCATATATTTT

v_call: TRBV28
clone_size: many
j_call: TRBJ2-4
d_call: TRBD1
cdr3_aa: CASSRQGSAKNIQYF
cdr3_nt: TGTGCCAGCAGTAGACAGGGATCGGCCAAAAACATTCAGTACTTC